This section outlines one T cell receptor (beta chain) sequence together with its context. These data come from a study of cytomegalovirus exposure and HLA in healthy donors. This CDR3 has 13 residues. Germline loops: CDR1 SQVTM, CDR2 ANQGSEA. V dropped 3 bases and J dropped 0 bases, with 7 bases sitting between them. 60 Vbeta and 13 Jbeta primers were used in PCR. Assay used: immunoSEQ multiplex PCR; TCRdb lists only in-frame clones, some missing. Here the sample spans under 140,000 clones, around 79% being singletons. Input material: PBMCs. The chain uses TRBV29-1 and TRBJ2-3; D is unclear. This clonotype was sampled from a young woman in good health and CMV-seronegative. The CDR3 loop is CSVDRSSTDTQYF. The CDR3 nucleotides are TGCAGCGTTGACAGGTCTAGCACAGATACGCAGTATTTT.